A selection of T cell receptor beta chains follows, all from one sample in a study of T cells in Graves' hyperthyroidism and ophthalmopathy. TCRdb ran MiXCR on the multiplex PCR reads and lists one entry per CDR3 protein. The table records about 720,000 distinct CDR3 sequences, 15% to 20% of them present only once. Specimen: blood. These receptors were collected from a woman between 50 and 59 years old with Graves' hyperthyroidism that later progressed to Graves' ophthalmopathy. Both conserved end residues are part of each CDR3. D genes are given only for firm matches. Clone size appears in some rows only: once, few, many, or a class for an expanded clone.

v_call	j_call	clone_size	d_call	cdr3_aa	cdr3_nt
TRBV7-3	TRBJ2-5	NA	NA	CASSLGRRLNRAQYF	TGTGCCAGCAGCTTAGGGCGGAGGCTCAACAGGGCCCAGTACTTC
TRBV9	TRBJ2-3	few	NA	CASSVGGGPGSQYF	TGTGCCAGCAGCGTAGGTGGAGGGCCTGGTTCGCAGTATTTT
TRBV6-5	TRBJ2-5	many	TRBD2	CASSYPTSSGEETQYF	TGTGCCAGCAGTTACCCTACCTCTAGCGGGGAAGAGACCCAGTACTTC
TRBV7-2	TRBJ1-6	NA	NA	CARPISGNSPLHF	TGTGCCAGACCCATTTCAGGGAACTCACCCCTCCACTTT
TRBV29-1	TRBJ1-1	NA	NA	CSVEDGGPLNTEAFF	TGCAGCGTTGAAGACGGGGGGCCCCTGAACACTGAAGCTTTCTTT
TRBV18	TRBJ1-6	few	NA	CASSPPGSSPLHF	TGTGCCAGCTCACCCCCAGGGTCTTCACCCCTCCACTTT
TRBV7-2	TRBJ1-2	many	TRBD1	CASSSRGLSYGYTF	TGTGCCAGCAGCTCCAGGGGGCTCTCCTATGGCTACACCTTC
TRBV6-1	TRBJ2-3	few	NA	CASLSRGGADTQYF	TGTGCCAGCCTCTCTAGAGGGGGAGCAGATACGCAGTATTTT
TRBV9	TRBJ1-5	few	NA	CASSVDPREATQHF	TGTGCCAGCAGCGTAGATCCTAGGGAAGCGACCCAGCATTTT
TRBV9	TRBJ2-1	few	TRBD1	CASSSSGQFNEQFF	TGTGCCAGCAGCTCATCGGGACAGTTCAATGAGCAGTTCTTC
TRBV30	TRBJ2-7	many	NA	CAWSPMGRRNYEQYF	TGTGCCTGGAGCCCCATGGGACGGAGGAACTACGAGCAGTACTTC
TRBV4-1	TRBJ2-6	few	NA	CASSRKKGITGANVLTF	TGCGCCAGCAGCCGAAAAAAGGGTATCACTGGGGCCAACGTCCTGACTTTC
TRBV5-1	TRBJ2-6	NA	NA	CASSLYSNSGANVLTF	TGCGCCAGCAGCTTGTACAGCAACTCTGGGGCCAACGTCCTGACTTTC
TRBV5-1	TRBJ2-5	many	TRBD2	CASSLGHAGGQETQYF	TGCGCCAGCAGCTTGGGCCATGCGGGGGGGCAAGAGACCCAGTACTTC
TRBV14	TRBJ2-5	NA	NA	CASSQGATGRETQYF	TGTGCCAGCAGCCAAGGAGCGACAGGGAGGGAGACCCAGTACTTC
TRBV3-1	TRBJ2-2	NA	TRBD1	CASSQEGQGGTGELFF	TGTGCCAGCAGCCAAGAGGGACAGGGGGGGACCGGGGAGCTGTTTTTT
TRBV25-1	TRBJ2-1	NA	TRBD2	CASSAPPPAGFEQFF	TGTGCCAGCAGTGCCCCTCCACCAGCGGGGTTTGAGCAGTTCTTC
TRBV11-3	TRBJ2-1	many	NA	CASSLGTADGGYEQFF	TGTGCCAGCAGCTTAGGGACAGCCGATGGAGGGTATGAGCAGTTCTTC
TRBV3-1	TRBJ2-1	few	NA	CASSHSSGFGGEQFF	TGTGCCAGCAGCCATTCGTCCGGGTTCGGGGGTGAGCAGTTCTTC
TRBV6-1	TRBJ1-5	NA	NA	CASSVPLADGNQPQHF	TGTGCCAGCAGCGTCCCCCTTGCCGACGGCAATCAGCCCCAGCATTTT
TRBV19	TRBJ1-1	NA	NA	CASSPSRGKAFF	TGTGCCAGTAGTCCCTCCCGGGGGAAAGCTTTCTTT
TRBV28	TRBJ1-2	NA	NA	CASSQGRRIYGYTF	TGTGCCAGCAGCCAGGGACGCCGAATCTATGGCTACACCTTC
TRBV18	TRBJ2-7	NA	NA	CASSATYEQCF	TGTGCCAGCTCAGCGACCTACGAGCAGTGCTTC
TRBV12-3/TRBV12-4	TRBJ2-5	many	TRBD2	CASRAGGPGETQYF	TGTGCCAGCAGAGCGGGGGGGCCTGGGGAGACCCAGTACTTC
TRBV30	TRBJ1-6	NA	NA	CAWSVQAIAGGYSPLHF	TGTGCCTGGAGTGTACAAGCTATCGCTGGGGGGTATTCACCCCTCCACTTT
TRBV11-2	TRBJ2-3	many	TRBD2	CASNLGASGGPSEDTQYF	TGTGCCAGCAATCTTGGTGCTAGCGGGGGGCCCAGCGAAGATACGCAGTATTTT
TRBV9	TRBJ2-3	many	NA	CASSVAGQGSLAGFTDTQYF	TGTGCCAGCAGCGTAGCGGGACAGGGGTCCCTAGCGGGGTTCACAGATACGCAGTATTTT
TRBV2	TRBJ1-1	few	NA	CASSAVTAGNTEAFF	TGTGCCAGCAGTGCGGTGACAGCGGGTAACACTGAAGCTTTCTTT
TRBV7-8	TRBJ2-2	few	TRBD2	CASSRPGGAGGPNTGELFF	TGTGCCAGCAGTCGGCCGGGGGGGGCGGGGGGTCCGAACACCGGGGAGCTGTTTTTT
TRBV3-1	TRBJ1-5	many	NA	CASSPRTADQPQHF	TGTGCCAGCAGCCCCCGGACAGCAGATCAGCCCCAGCATTTT
TRBV5-1	TRBJ2-1	many	TRBD1	CASSYGQGTGYNEQFF	TGCGCCAGCAGCTACGGACAGGGGACGGGCTACAATGAGCAGTTCTTC
TRBV7-3	TRBJ1-1	few	NA	CASSLSVRGNTEAFF	TGTGCCAGCAGCTTATCGGTCAGGGGGAACACTGAAGCTTTCTTT
TRBV20-1	TRBJ1-1	NA	NA	CSAKGGREAFF	TGCAGTGCTAAGGGGGGACGGGAAGCTTTCTTT
TRBV7-6	TRBJ1-2	few	NA	CASSPFNRFLPYGYTF	TGTGCCAGCAGCCCTTTCAACAGGTTTCTACCCTATGGCTACACCTTC
TRBV7-3	TRBJ2-1	many	TRBD2	CASSPKGGGGGNYNEQFF	TGTGCCAGCAGCCCGAAAGGGGGCGGGGGGGGAAACTACAATGAGCAGTTCTTC
TRBV20-1	TRBJ1-5	few	NA	CSARDRGGRNQPQHF	TGCAGTGCTAGAGATAGAGGGGGACGCAATCAGCCCCAGCATTTT
TRBV5-1	TRBJ2-1	many	NA	CASSLVSGSVYNEQFF	TGCGCCAGCAGCTTGGTTTCAGGGTCCGTCTACAATGAGCAGTTCTTC
TRBV2	TRBJ2-1	many	NA	CASSDQNNEQFF	TGTGCCAGCAGTGACCAAAACAATGAGCAGTTCTTC
TRBV12-3/TRBV12-4	TRBJ2-5	NA	TRBD2	CASSFSGLAGGETQYF	TGTGCCAGCAGTTTTTCAGGACTAGCGGGGGGAGAGACCCAGTACTTC
TRBV30	TRBJ2-7	NA	NA	CAWSVGPYEQYF	TGTGCCTGGAGTGTTGGGCCCTACGAGCAGTACTTC
TRBV5-1	TRBJ2-7	few	NA	CASSLGGEVEQYF	TGCGCCAGCAGCTTGGGAGGGGAGGTCGAGCAGTACTTC
TRBV7-9	TRBJ1-2	NA	TRBD1	CASSRAGTAYGYTF	TGTGCCAGCAGCCGCGCCGGGACAGCCTATGGCTACACCTTC
TRBV20-1	TRBJ2-7	many	NA	CSAPRTVPYEQYF	TGCAGTGCCCCCAGGACCGTCCCCTACGAGCAGTACTTC
TRBV7-6	TRBJ1-2	many	TRBD1	CASRKTSGTVNYGYTF	TGTGCCAGCAGAAAGACTTCCGGGACAGTCAACTATGGCTACACCTTC
TRBV3-1	TRBJ1-5	NA	NA	CASSQEQGIRPQHF	TGTGCCAGCAGCCAAGAACAGGGCATCCGGCCCCAGCATTTT
TRBV6-1	TRBJ2-5	few	NA	CASRLQGVHHETQYF	TGTGCCAGCAGACTACAGGGAGTGCACCACGAGACCCAGTACTTC
TRBV30	TRBJ2-3	many	TRBD2	CAWSVLSGGMNTQYF	TGTGCCTGGAGTGTACTTAGCGGGGGGATGAATACGCAGTATTTT
TRBV5-5	TRBJ1-1	many	TRBD1	CASSLEWGQRNTEAFF	TGTGCCAGCAGCTTGGAGTGGGGACAGCGAAACACTGAAGCTTTCTTT
TRBV6-2/TRBV6-3	TRBJ1-4	NA	TRBD1	CASSYTGDRPTNEKLFF	TGTGCCAGCAGTTACACAGGGGACCGCCCAACTAATGAAAAACTGTTTTTT
TRBV27	TRBJ1-2	many	NA	CASGPLSSGRGYTF	TGTGCCAGCGGCCCCCTTTCATCAGGGAGGGGCTACACCTTC
TRBV10-3	TRBJ1-3	NA	NA	CAISERRGTGNTIYF	TGTGCCATCAGTGAGCGCAGGGGTACTGGAAACACCATATATTTT
TRBV20-1	TRBJ2-1	many	NA	CSARDWRGLTYNEQFF	TGCAGTGCTAGAGATTGGCGGGGCTTAACCTACAATGAGCAGTTCTTC
TRBV12-3/TRBV12-4	TRBJ2-1	many	NA	CASSSPPGRNEQFF	TGTGCCAGCAGTTCCCCGCCTGGACGCAATGAGCAGTTCTTC
TRBV20-1	TRBJ2-7	NA	NA	CSARPLMDEQYF	TGCAGTGCTAGACCTCTTATGGACGAGCAGTACTTC
TRBV20-1	TRBJ2-7	NA	TRBD2	CSAKLAGRYEQYF	TGCAGTGCTAAACTAGCGGGGAGATACGAGCAGTACTTC